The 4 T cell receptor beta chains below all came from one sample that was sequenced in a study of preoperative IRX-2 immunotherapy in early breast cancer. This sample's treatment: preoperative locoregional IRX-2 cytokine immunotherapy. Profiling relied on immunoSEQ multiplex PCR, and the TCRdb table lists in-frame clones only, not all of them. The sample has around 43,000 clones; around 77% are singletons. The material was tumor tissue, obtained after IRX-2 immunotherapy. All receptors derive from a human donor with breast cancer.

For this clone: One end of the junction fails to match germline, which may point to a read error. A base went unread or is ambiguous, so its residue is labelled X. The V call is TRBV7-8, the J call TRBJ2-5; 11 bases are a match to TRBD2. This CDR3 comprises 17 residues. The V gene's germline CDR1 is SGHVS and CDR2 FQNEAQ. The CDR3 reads CASSQGLAGGFQXTQYF. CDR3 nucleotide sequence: TGTGCCAGCAGCCAAGGTCTAGCGGGGGGCTTCCAAGRGACCCAGTACTTC.

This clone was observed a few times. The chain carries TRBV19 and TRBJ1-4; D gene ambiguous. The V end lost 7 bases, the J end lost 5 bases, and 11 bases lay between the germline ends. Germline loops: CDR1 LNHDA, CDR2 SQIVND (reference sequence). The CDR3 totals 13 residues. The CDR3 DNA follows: TGTGCCAGTACCCTCGGACCGAATGAAAAACTGTTTTTT. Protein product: CASTLGPNEKLFF.

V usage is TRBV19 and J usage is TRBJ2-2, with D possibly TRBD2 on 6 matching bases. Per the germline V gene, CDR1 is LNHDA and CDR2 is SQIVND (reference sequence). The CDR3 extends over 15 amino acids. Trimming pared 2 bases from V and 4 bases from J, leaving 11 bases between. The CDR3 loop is CASSIQGGVTGELFF. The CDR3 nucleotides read TGTGCCAGTAGTATACAGGGAGGTGTCACCGGGGAGCTGTTTTTT.

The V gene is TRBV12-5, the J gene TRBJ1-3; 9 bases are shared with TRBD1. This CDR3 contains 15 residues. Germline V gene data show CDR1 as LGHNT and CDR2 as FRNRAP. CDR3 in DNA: TGTGCCAGCGCCTCCCGGGACAGGGAAGGAAACACCATATATTTT. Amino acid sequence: CASASRDREGNTIYF.